A selection of T cell receptor beta chains follows, all from one sample in a study of blood T cell repertoires in COVID-19. Method: immunoSEQ multiplex PCR; TCRdb's copy keeps in-frame clones and lacks some. The sample carries about 120,000 clones, around 90% recorded once. Sequences were obtained from peripheral blood. These receptors were collected from a human donor in a cohort sampled during active COVID-19. CDR3s include the opening cysteine and the closing phenylalanine or tryptophan. Fields, in order: CDR3 DNA, CDR3 protein, D gene, clone size, V gene, J gene. A D gene is named only where the DNA matches it firmly. Part of the rows lack a size; the others show once, few, many or a class for expanded clones.

TGTGCCTGGACCGGGACAGGAGTCTACGAGCAGTACTTC	CAWTGTGVYEQYF	TRBD1	NA	TRBV30	TRBJ2-7
TGTGCCAGCAGCGGGGGACGGATCCCGACTAGCGGGAGTATCAATGAGCAGTTCTTC	CASSGGRIPTSGSINEQFF	TRBD2	NA	TRBV2	TRBJ2-1
TGTGCCAGCAGTTTAGGGCTACCCCAGCATTTT	CASSLGLPQHF	NA	few	TRBV27	TRBJ1-5
TGCGCCAGCAGCAGGGATACAGATACGCAGTATTTT	CASSRDTDTQYF	NA	NA	TRBV10-1	TRBJ2-3
TGTGCCAGCCATCGGGACAGGGGGCGAACCGGGGAGCTGTTTTTT	CASHRDRGRTGELFF	TRBD1	NA	TRBV28	TRBJ2-2
TGTGCCAGCAGCTTGATGACAGGGTCCCACGAGCAGTACTTC	CASSLMTGSHEQYF	TRBD1	NA	TRBV5-8	TRBJ2-7
TGTGCCAGCAGCCAATCGGGGGGAAAACTGTTTTTT	CASSQSGGKLFF	NA	once	TRBV7-9	TRBJ1-4
TGCGCCAGCAGCTTGATCCGGGATTACGAGCAGTACTTC	CASSLIRDYEQYF	NA	NA	TRBV5-1	TRBJ2-7
TGTGCCAGCAGCTCGGCGGCCTATAATTCACCCCTCCACTTT	CASSSAAYNSPLHF	NA	NA	TRBV11-3	TRBJ1-6
TGTGCCATCAGCCCTGCTGGAGGTTCGGAGACCCAGTACTTC	CAISPAGGSETQYF	NA	NA	TRBV10-3	TRBJ2-5
TGTGCCAGCAGCTATGGAAGGGGAACAGGGGCTCAGCCCCAGCATTTT	CASSYGRGTGAQPQHF	TRBD1	NA	TRBV7-9	TRBJ1-5
TGTGCCAGCAGCCACCGGAATGAGCAGTTCTTC	CASSHRNEQFF	NA	NA	TRBV11-3	TRBJ2-1
TGTGCCAGCAGCCAATCTTCTAGCGGGAGTCAAGAGACCCAGTACTTC	CASSQSSSGSQETQYF	TRBD2	NA	TRBV16	TRBJ2-5
TGTGCCAGCAGTATCGGGACTAGCAGGCCGCAGTACTTC	CASSIGTSRPQYF	TRBD2	NA	TRBV7-2	TRBJ2-5
TGTGCCAGCAGCTTCGGCCTAACAGGACCCCGAAGTACGCAGTATTTT	CASSFGLTGPRSTQYF	NA	NA	TRBV5-6	TRBJ2-3
TGTGCCAGCACCCGGGAGGCTCTTCAGCCCCAGCATTTT	CASTREALQPQHF	NA	NA	TRBV28	TRBJ1-5
TGTGCCAGCAGTTTAGACAGGGGGACCTATGGCTACACCTTC	CASSLDRGTYGYTF	TRBD1	NA	TRBV27	TRBJ1-2
TGCGCCAGCAGCTTTGAAGGTCAGGGAGGTGAAAAACTGTTTTTT	CASSFEGQGGEKLFF	NA	NA	TRBV5-1	TRBJ1-4
TGCAGCGTTCGAGTCACCGGGGAGCTGTTTTTT	CSVRVTGELFF	NA	NA	TRBV29-1	TRBJ2-2
TGCAGCGTTGTTAGAGAAGCGAACACTGAAGCTTTCTTT	CSVVREANTEAFF	NA	NA	TRBV29-1	TRBJ1-1
TGCGCCAGCAGCTTATGGTATGGGGGCGCGGACACTGAAGCTTTCTTT	CASSLWYGGADTEAFF	NA	once	TRBV5-1	TRBJ1-1
TGTGCCAGCAGCCAAGCTTTGGAGACCCAGTACTTC	CASSQALETQYF	NA	once	TRBV3-1/TRBV3-2	TRBJ2-5
TGCGCCAGCAGCTTGGTGACTAGTTGGGGCACAGATACGCAGTATTTT	CASSLVTSWGTDTQYF	NA	NA	TRBV5-1	TRBJ2-3
TGTGCCAGTAACTCCGGGACAGGGTGGAACAATGAGCAGTTCTTC	CASNSGTGWNNEQFF	TRBD1	once	TRBV25-1	TRBJ2-1
TGCGCCAGCAGCCAAGATCACTACCGGGGGGTTGGGACCCAGTACTTC	CASSQDHYRGVGTQYF	TRBD2	NA	TRBV4-1	TRBJ2-5
TGTGCCAGCAGCGCAGGGTACGCTTATAATTCACCCCTCCACTTT	CASSAGYAYNSPLHF	NA	NA	TRBV28	TRBJ1-6
TGTGCCAGTAGTACCCGGGGACAATCGGTTGAAAAACTGTTTTTT	CASSTRGQSVEKLFF	NA	NA	TRBV19	TRBJ1-4
TGCAGCGTCGCCCTTAGCGGGCAGGCCTACAATGAGCAGTTCTTC	CSVALSGQAYNEQFF	TRBD2	NA	TRBV29-1	TRBJ2-1
TGTGCCAGCAGTTATCCCTCAGGTGAAGCTTTCTTT	CASSYPSGEAFF	NA	NA	TRBV28	TRBJ1-1
TGTGCTAGTGGTGCCCTACTAGCGGGAGGGCCCCACGAGCAGTACTTC	CASGALLAGGPHEQYF	TRBD2	NA	TRBV12-5	TRBJ2-7
TGTGCCAGCTCACCCCCTGGCAGACAAGAGACCCAGTACTTC	CASSPPGRQETQYF	NA	once	TRBV18	TRBJ2-5
TGTGCCAGCAGCAAGGACAGGGGTGGAAACACCATATATTTT	CASSKDRGGNTIYF	NA	NA	TRBV21-1	TRBJ1-3
TGTGCCAGCAGTGTACTTAAAGCCGGGGAGACCCAGTACTTC	CASSVLKAGETQYF	NA	NA	TRBV2	TRBJ2-5
TGTGCCAGCAGCTTAAGTCGGGGGTTAGAGACCCAGTACTTC	CASSLSRGLETQYF	NA	NA	TRBV11-2	TRBJ2-5
TGTGCCGCGAAGGGCTCTAGCGGGAGCCCCTACGAGCAGTACTTC	CAAKGSSGSPYEQYF	TRBD2	NA	TRBV2	TRBJ2-7
TGTGCCAGCAGCCCGACAGGACAGCTGAGCACAGATACGCAGTATTTT	CASSPTGQLSTDTQYF	NA	NA	TRBV7-3	TRBJ2-3
TGTGCCAGCAGTTTAGGAGGGGTTGCTGGCTACACCTTC	CASSLGGVAGYTF	NA	NA	TRBV28	TRBJ1-2
TGTGCCAGCAGCTTAACTACCTACGAGCAGTACTTC	CASSLTTYEQYF	NA	NA	TRBV11-2	TRBJ2-7
TGTGCCAGTATTGGGGACAGGGAACCTGGAAACACCATATATTTT	CASIGDREPGNTIYF	TRBD1	NA	TRBV19	TRBJ1-3
TGTGCCAGCAGTGGGGGGACAGGTAGGGATTCACCCCTCCACTTT	CASSGGTGRDSPLHF	TRBD1	NA	TRBV28	TRBJ1-6